This TCR beta chain was identified in a study of T-cell reconstitution after alpha-beta-depleted transplantation in children. Unique molecular identifiers were used in preparing the TCRbeta library. TCRdb analysed the PCR reads with MiXCR anew, one entry per CDR3 protein. The data contain hundreds of thousands of distinct CDR3 sequences, approximately 32% of them singletons. The material sequenced was PBMCs from the stem cell graft donor, taken from the stem cell graft. The sequence came from a human donor who donated a stem cell graft to a child with aplastic anemia.

CDR3 residues: CASQREGYTGELFF. Written as DNA, the CDR3 is TGTGCCAGCCAGCGGGAGGGTTACACCGGGGAGCTGTTTTTT. This chain connects TRBV27 to TRBJ2-2; 10 nucleotides match TRBD2. Germline V CDR1 and CDR2: MNHEY, SMNVEV (reference sequence). CDR3 size: 14 residues. Losses at the gene ends were 8 bases for V and 3 bases for J; bases not matched to a gene: 3.